The T cell receptor beta chain under discussion was sequenced for a study of metastatic and nonmetastatic thyroid tumors. As for the study in general: Repertoire data that came from the blood and tumor or nodule tissue of malignant and benign thyroid patients were compared.

No treatment of any kind had been given to any patient before thyroid surgery. Using MiXCR, TCRdb reanalyzed the PCR reads. The table records under 60,000 clones, roughly 23% of them present only once. The receptor was derived from a male donor with papillary thyroid cancer or a benign thyroid nodule (not recorded which). Some clones in this sample may be carry-over from other donors' samples. Sequencing was carried out using blood.

The CDR3 sequence: CASSPRTSGKRTGELFF. The CDR3 DNA follows: TGTGCCAGCAGCCCCCGGACTAGCGGGAAACGGACCGGGGAGCTGTTTTTT. This rearrangement joins TRBV7-3 to TRBJ2-2; 12 bases line up with TRBD2. The CDR3 length is 17 residues. The V gene end was trimmed by 5 bases and the J gene end by 5 bases; junction bases not matched to a gene: 9. Germline V gene sequence: CDR1 SGHTA, CDR2 FQGTGA.